This T cell receptor beta chain was sequenced during a study of CD8 T cells in Susac syndrome. General observations from the study: The study conceded that its TCR sequencing and HLA analysis involved relatively few individuals.

Details on this clonotype: The target antigen is unknown.

Through negative isolation, CD4+ and CD8+ T cells were obtained, while TEMRA cells were enriched using FACS. Reverse transcription of roughly 0.5 to 1 ug RNA used random hexamers. Multiplex PCR with immunoSEQ amplified the TCR beta CDR3 across 54 Vbeta and 13 Jbeta. Using its own MiXCR run on the immunoSEQ multiplex PCR reads, TCRdb lists one record per CDR3 protein. The sample consists of some 300,000 distinct CDR3 sequences, approximately 85% of them appearing once. After removal of 0 bases from V and 8 bases from J, the junction contained 9 bases not matched to a gene. The CDR3 is 15 amino acids. Germline-derived CDR1 and CDR2 are LGHNA and YSLEER.

The sequence came from a human donor with multiple sclerosis. The material sequenced was CD8+ T cells from PBMCs. The V gene is TRBV4-3, the J gene TRBJ1-2; 7 nucleotides line up with TRBD1. CDR3 sequence reads: CASSQDGRGRRGYTF. CDR3 nucleotide sequence: TGCGCCAGCAGCCAAGATGGGAGGGGGCGGCGAGGCTACACCTTC.